Below, 23 T cell receptor beta chains from the same sample are listed, as sequenced in a study of OX40 agonist ivuxolimab in advanced cancers. Sequenced by immunoSEQ multiplex PCR; TCRdb stores in-frame clones only, minus some. Altogether roughly 70,000 clones are present, roughly 90% being singletons, with the ten largest covering just over 2%. The source was CD4+ or CD8+ T cells sorted from blood, collected in a trial of the OX40 agonist ivuxolimab. The receptor set was obtained from an adult with an advanced solid tumor such as melanoma, head and neck, liver or kidney cancer.

The chain is built from TRBV5-1 and TRBJ1-4; unclear D gene. The CDR3 extends over 15 amino acids. CDR1 and CDR2 (germline): SGHRS, YFSETQ. Trimming removed 3 bases at V and 7 bases at J, with 16 bases between. This CDR3 is CASSSGTWGAEKLFF. CDR3 in DNA: TGCGCCAGCAGCTCGGGAACCTGGGGTGCTGAAAAACTGTTTTTT. Drawing the rest from reference TRBV5-1 and TRBJ1-4, the complete variable domain is KAGVTQTPRYLIKTRGQQVTLSCSPISGHRSVSWYQQTPGQGLQFLFEYFSETQRNKGNFPGRFSGRQFSNSRSEMNVSTLELGDSALYLCASSSGTWGAEKLFFGSGTQLSVL.

J is TRBJ2-6 and V is TRBV7-9; the match to TRBD2 covers 8 bases. There are 18 residues in the CDR3. From germline, CDR1 is SEHNR and CDR2 FQNEAQ (reference sequence). The ends lost 3 bases at V and 0 bases at J; junction bases unmatched: 7. The CDR3 coding sequence is TGTGCCAGCAGCTTTGGGGCGGGGGGCCTCTCTGGGGCCAACGTCCTGACTTTC. Protein product: CASSFGAGGLSGANVLTF.

This CDR3 reads CASSYGGISTDTQYF. CDR3 coding DNA: TGTGCCAGCAGTTACGGGGGTATTAGCACAGATACGCAGTATTTT. J is TRBJ2-3 and V is TRBV6-5, with D tentatively TRBD1 or TRBD2 (5 bases each). Germline V CDR1 and CDR2: MNHEY, SVGAGI. The CDR3 has 15 amino acids. V was cut by 2 bases and J by 0 bases, with 9 bases left in between.

The chain is built from TRBV4-3 and TRBJ2-3; 14 bases match TRBD2. The CDR3 is 15 residues long. The germline V gene encodes CDR1 LGHNA and CDR2 YSLEER. The V gene end was trimmed by 4 bases and the J gene end by 4 bases; junction bases not matched to a gene: 1. CDR3 bases: TGCGCCAGCAGCCCGACTAGCGGGAGGGCAGATACGCAGTATTTT. Amino acids: CASSPTSGRADTQYF.

This rearrangement joins TRBV5-1 to TRBJ1-6; 7 bases align to TRBD1. The V segment lost 6 bases and the J segment 1 base; nucleotides outside the gene matches: 10. This CDR3 region has 17 residues. Germline assignment: CDR1 SGHRS and CDR2 YFSETQ. The CDR3, as DNA: TGCGCCAGCACCGACAGGGCTGGAAGTTCCTATAATTCACCCCTCCACTTT. Translation: CASTDRAGSSYNSPLHF.

The J gene is TRBJ2-3, the V gene TRBV5-1; D is unclear. There are 13 residues in the CDR3. V lost 4 bases and J 1 base, leaving 7 bases between the germline ends. Germline CDR1 is SGHRS and CDR2 is YFSETQ. The CDR3, as DNA: TGCGCCAGCAGCCCGCAGGGCACAGATACGCAGTATTTT. Its translation is CASSPQGTDTQYF. The whole variable domain, remainder taken from reference TRBV5-1 and TRBJ2-3, is KAGVTQTPRYLIKTRGQQVTLSCSPISGHRSVSWYQQTPGQGLQFLFEYFSETQRNKGNFPGRFSGRQFSNSRSEMNVSTLELGDSALYLCASSPQGTDTQYFGPGTRLTVL.

The J gene is TRBJ1-2, the V gene TRBV28; perhaps TRBD1 as D (5 bases). There are 13 residues in the CDR3. Trimming shortened V by 10 bases and J by 4 bases, and 16 bases separated the two germline ends. The V gene's germline CDR1 is MDHEN and CDR2 SYDVKM. CDR3 coding DNA: TGTGCCACCGACCCGAGGCAGGGCTATGGCTACACCTTC. It is translated as CATDPRQGYGYTF.

A single count supports this clone. The V gene is TRBV30, the J gene TRBJ1-4; a weak D match, TRBD1 (5 bases). The V gene's germline CDR1 is GTSNPN and CDR2 SVGIG (reference sequence). Trimming pared 0 bases from V and 7 bases from J, leaving 18 bases between. The CDR3 totals 16 residues. The CDR3 DNA reads TGTGCCTGGAGTGTAAACGGGGGAAGTGCGGGTGAAAAACTGTTTTTT. Its translation is CAWSVNGGSAGEKLFF.

The chain carries TRBV27 and TRBJ2-5; 9 bases align to TRBD2. Germline CDR1 is MNHEY and CDR2 is SMNVEV (reference sequence). V dropped 5 bases and J dropped 6; count of bases not matched to a gene: 7. The CDR3 consists of 14 residues. The CDR3 region has the DNA TGTGCCAGCAGTCCTAGCGGGAATGTGAAGACCCAGTACTTC. It specifies CASSPSGNVKTQYF.

This clone was recorded only once. The J gene is TRBJ2-3, the V gene TRBV7-9, with 12 bases that match TRBD1. This CDR3 contains 18 residues. Germline lookup yields CDR1 SEHNR and CDR2 FQNEAQ (reference sequence). The trim removed 1 base at V and 4 bases at J, leaving 9 bases unmatched. The CDR3 spells CASSLGVWGQGASDTQYF. CDR3 nucleotides: TGTGCCAGCAGCTTAGGGGTGTGGGGACAGGGGGCCTCAGATACGCAGTATTTT. Looking up the rest from reference TRBV7-9 and TRBJ2-3 gives the full variable domain: DTGVSQNPRHKITKRGQNVTFRCDPISEHNRLYWYRQTLGQGPEFLTYFQNEAQLEKSRLLSDRFSAERPKGSFSTLEIQRTEQGDSAMYLCASSLGVWGQGASDTQYFGPGTRLTVL.

The chain couples TRBV28 to TRBJ1-4; D remains unclear. The CDR3 loop spans 13 amino acids. The germline V and J ends were trimmed by 5 bases and 0 bases, with 4 bases remaining between them. Germline V gives CDR1 MDHEN, CDR2 SYDVKM. CDR3 region: CASSIATNEKLFF. In DNA, the CDR3 is TGTGCCAGCAGTATTGCAACTAATGAAAAACTGTTTTTT.

The chain combines TRBV2 with TRBJ1-1; 8 bases line up with TRBD1. The V gene end was trimmed by 6 bases and the J gene end by 11 bases; junction bases not matched to a gene: 8. Per the germline V gene, CDR1 is SNHLY and CDR2 is FYNNEI. The length of the CDR3 is 12 residues. CDR3 region: CASRQGQVNAFF. The DNA for the CDR3 is TGTGCCAGCAGACAGGGACAGGTTAATGCTTTCTTT.

The gene calls are TRBV19 and TRBJ1-1, with D maybe TRBD1 (5 bases). V was pared by 3 bases and J by 3 bases, with 14 bases between. CDR1 is LNHDA and CDR2 is SQIVND in the germline V gene (reference sequence). The CDR3 has 15 residues. The DNA for the CDR3 is TGTGCCAGTAGTATTATGCGGGGCAGGGACACTGAAGCTTTCTTT. The encoded protein is CASSIMRGRDTEAFF.

In its sample, this clone was seen a few times. The J gene is TRBJ1-4, the V gene TRBV6-5; weak D call: TRBD1 (5 bases). Trimming cost V 7 bases and J 10 bases, with 22 bases left between them. The CDR3 runs to 15 residues. Germline V gives CDR1 MNHEY, CDR2 SVGAGI. As DNA, the CDR3 is TGTGCCAGCAAAAACGAGGGGAATAATGAGGGAAAACTGTTTTTT. The encoded protein is CASKNEGNNEGKLFF.

The gene calls are TRBV11-2 and TRBJ2-1; D perhaps matches TRBD1 (5 bases). Trimming left V 5 bases short and J 4 bases short, with 9 bases between. Germline CDR1 is SGHAT and CDR2 is FQNNGV. The length of the CDR3 is 13 residues. The CDR3 is CASSLDRYNEQFF. CDR3 in DNA: TGTGCCAGCAGCCTCGACAGATACAATGAGCAGTTCTTC.

This sequence joins TRBV6-5 and TRBJ2-7; D gene ambiguous. There are 16 residues in the CDR3. The V gene's germline CDR1 is MNHEY and CDR2 SVGAGI. With 3 bases removed from V and 3 bases from J, the gap between germline ends came to 18 bases. The CDR3 is CASSYGPANNNYEQYF. In nucleotides, the CDR3 is TGTGCCAGCAGTTATGGGCCTGCTAATAACAACTACGAGCAGTACTTC.

The rearrangement joins TRBV5-1 to TRBJ1-5, with TRBD1 as a possible D gene (5 bases). Germline lookup yields CDR1 SGHRS and CDR2 YFSETQ. CDR3 length: 16 residues. V lost 3 bases, J lost 0 bases, and 13 bases lay in between. CDR3 sequence reads: CASSSGHGDSNQPQHF. The CDR3 DNA reads as TGCGCCAGCAGCTCAGGACACGGCGATAGCAATCAGCCCCAGCATTTT.

This sequence joins TRBV6-5 and TRBJ1-5, with a tentative D call TRBD1 (6 bases). Germline-derived CDR1 and CDR2 are MNHEY and SVGAGI. CDR3 length: 13 residues. V shed 5 bases and J shed 7 bases, with 12 bases lying between them. The DNA of the CDR3 is TGTGCCAGCAGTGACAGGACGAAGCAGCCCCAGCATTTT. As protein: CASSDRTKQPQHF.

The J gene is TRBJ2-1, the V gene TRBV28; 7 bases map to TRBD2. The CDR3 length is 16 residues. Germline loops: CDR1 MDHEN, CDR2 SYDVKM. J gave up 6 bases and V 2 bases, and 10 bases lay outside the gene matches. The DNA for the CDR3 is TGTGCCAGCAGTTTAACAGGCGGGAGTTGGGGCAATGAGCAGTTCTTC. This codes for CASSLTGGSWGNEQFF.

This clone was recorded once. The rearrangement uses TRBV5-4 and TRBJ2-3; 8 nucleotides line up with TRBD1. Germline V gene lookup returns CDR1 SGHNT and CDR2 YYREEE (reference sequence). The V gene end was trimmed by 6 bases and the J gene end by 2 bases; junction bases not matched to a gene: 8. The CDR3 consists of 15 residues. The CDR3 nucleotides read TGTGCCAGCACCTCATACAGGGGGGACACAGATACGCAGTATTTT. Its translation is CASTSYRGDTDTQYF. Looking up the rest from reference TRBV5-4 and TRBJ2-3 gives the full variable domain: ETGVTQSPTHLIKTRGQQVTLRCSSQSGHNTVSWYQQALGQGPQFIFQYYREEENGRGNFPPRFSGLQFPNYSSELNVNALELDDSALYLCASTSYRGDTDTQYFGPGTRLTVL.

The J gene is TRBJ1-1, the V gene TRBV9, with D tentatively TRBD1 (5 bases). Germline V gene data show CDR1 as SGDLS and CDR2 as YYNGEE. The ends were cut back, 4 bases at V and 6 bases at J, with 10 bases in the middle. The CDR3 spans 12 residues. CDR3 DNA sequence: TGTGCCAGCAGCCCTGGGGGTTCTGAAGCTTTCTTT. Protein: CASSPGGSEAFF.

This sequence joins TRBV19 and TRBJ2-2; D uncertain. CDR3 length: 17 amino acids. Germline V gene lookup returns CDR1 LNHDA and CDR2 SQIVND (reference sequence). Between the trimmed V and J ends, which lost 2 bases and 2 bases, there was a span of 15 bases. The chain's CDR3 is CASSIPPGRLNTGELFF. For the CDR3, the DNA is TGTGCCAGTAGTATACCTCCAGGCAGGCTTAACACCGGGGAGCTGTTTTTT.

V gene TRBV6-6 combines with J gene TRBJ1-2, with 10 bases lining up with TRBD1. This CDR3 is 15 amino acids long. Germline V gene data show CDR1 as MNHNY and CDR2 as SVGAGI (reference sequence). V lost 4 bases and J lost 4; bases outside the gene matches: 6. CDR3: CASSSRTGGTYGYTF. For the CDR3, the DNA is TGTGCCAGCAGTTCCCGGACAGGGGGGACCTATGGCTACACCTTC.